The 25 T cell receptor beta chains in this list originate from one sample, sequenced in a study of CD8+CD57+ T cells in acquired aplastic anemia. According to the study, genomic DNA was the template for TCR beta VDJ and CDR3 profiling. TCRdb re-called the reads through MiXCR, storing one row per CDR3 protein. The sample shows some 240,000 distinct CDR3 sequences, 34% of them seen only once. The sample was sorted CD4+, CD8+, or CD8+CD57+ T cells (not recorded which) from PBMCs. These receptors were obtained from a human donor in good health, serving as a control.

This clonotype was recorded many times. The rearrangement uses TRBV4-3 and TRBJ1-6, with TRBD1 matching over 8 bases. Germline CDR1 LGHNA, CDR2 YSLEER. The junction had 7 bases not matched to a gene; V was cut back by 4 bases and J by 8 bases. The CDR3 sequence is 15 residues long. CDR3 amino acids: CASSRSDRVDSPLHF. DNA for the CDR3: TGCGCCAGCAGCCGCTCGGACAGGGTGGATTCACCCCTCCACTTT.

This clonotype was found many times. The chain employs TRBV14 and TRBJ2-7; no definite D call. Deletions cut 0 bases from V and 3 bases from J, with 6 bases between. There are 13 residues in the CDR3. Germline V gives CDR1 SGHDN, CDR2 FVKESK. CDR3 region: CASSQEGFYEQYF. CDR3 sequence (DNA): TGTGCCAGCAGCCAAGAAGGATTCTACGAGCAGTACTTC.

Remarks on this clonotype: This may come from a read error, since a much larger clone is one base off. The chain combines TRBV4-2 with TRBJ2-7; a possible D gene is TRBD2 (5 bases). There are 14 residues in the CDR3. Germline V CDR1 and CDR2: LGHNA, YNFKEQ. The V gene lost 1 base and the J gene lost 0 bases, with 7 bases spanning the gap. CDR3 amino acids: CASSQAEGSYEQYF. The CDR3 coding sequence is TGTGCCAGCAGCCAAGCCGAGGGCTCCTACGAGCAGTACTTC.

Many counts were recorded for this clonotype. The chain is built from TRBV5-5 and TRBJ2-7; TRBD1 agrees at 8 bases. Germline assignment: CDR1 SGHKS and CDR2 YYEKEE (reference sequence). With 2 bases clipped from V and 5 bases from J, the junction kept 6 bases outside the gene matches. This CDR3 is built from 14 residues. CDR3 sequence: CASSFRQGAHEQYF. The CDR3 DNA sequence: TGTGCCAGCAGCTTTCGGCAGGGGGCCCACGAGCAGTACTTC.

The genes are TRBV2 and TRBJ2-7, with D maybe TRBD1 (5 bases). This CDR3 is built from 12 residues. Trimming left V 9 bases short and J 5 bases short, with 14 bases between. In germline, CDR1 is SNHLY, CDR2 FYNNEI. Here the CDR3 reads CASARASHEQYF. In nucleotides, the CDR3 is TGTGCCAGTGCCAGGGCCTCGCACGAGCAGTACTTC.

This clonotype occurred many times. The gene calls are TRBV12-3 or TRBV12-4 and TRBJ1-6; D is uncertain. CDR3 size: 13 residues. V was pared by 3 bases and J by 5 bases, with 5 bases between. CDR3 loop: CASSFGDNSPLHF. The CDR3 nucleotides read TGTGCCAGCAGTTTTGGGGATAATTCACCCCTCCACTTT.

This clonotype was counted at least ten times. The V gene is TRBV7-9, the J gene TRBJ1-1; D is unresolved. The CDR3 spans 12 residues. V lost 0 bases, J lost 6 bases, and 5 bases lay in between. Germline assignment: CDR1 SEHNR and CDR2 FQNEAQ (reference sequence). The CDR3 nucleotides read TGTGCCAGCAGCTTAGCCGGGGCTGAAGCTTTCTTT. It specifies CASSLAGAEAFF.

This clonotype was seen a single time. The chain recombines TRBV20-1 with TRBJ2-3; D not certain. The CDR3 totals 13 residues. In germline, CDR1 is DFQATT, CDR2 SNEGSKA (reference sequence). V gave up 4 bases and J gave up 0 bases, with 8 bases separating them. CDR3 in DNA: TGCAGTGCTAAGACTTTCAGCACAGATACGCAGTATTTT. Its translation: CSAKTFSTDTQYF.

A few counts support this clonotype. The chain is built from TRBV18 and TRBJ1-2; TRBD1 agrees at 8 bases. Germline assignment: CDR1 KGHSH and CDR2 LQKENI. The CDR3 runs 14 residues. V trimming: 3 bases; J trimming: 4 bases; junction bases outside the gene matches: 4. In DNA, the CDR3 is TGTGCCAGCTCACCCGACAGGGGCGCCTATGGCTACACCTTC. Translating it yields CASSPDRGAYGYTF.

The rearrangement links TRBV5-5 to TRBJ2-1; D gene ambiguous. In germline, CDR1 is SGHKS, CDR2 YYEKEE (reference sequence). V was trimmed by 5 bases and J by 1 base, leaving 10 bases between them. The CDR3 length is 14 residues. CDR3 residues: CASSNTGSYNEQFF. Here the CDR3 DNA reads TGTGCCAGCAGTAACACGGGTTCCTACAATGAGCAGTTCTTC.

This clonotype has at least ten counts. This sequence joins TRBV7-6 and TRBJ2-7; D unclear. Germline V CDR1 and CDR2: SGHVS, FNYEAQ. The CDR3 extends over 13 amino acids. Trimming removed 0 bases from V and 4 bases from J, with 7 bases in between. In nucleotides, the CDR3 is TGTGCCAGCAGCTTAGCGGGCACTTACGAGCAGTACTTC. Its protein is CASSLAGTYEQYF.

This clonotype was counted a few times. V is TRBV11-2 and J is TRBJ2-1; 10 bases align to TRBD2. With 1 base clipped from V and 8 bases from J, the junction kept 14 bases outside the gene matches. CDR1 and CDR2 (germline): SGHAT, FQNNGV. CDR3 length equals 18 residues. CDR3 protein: CASSLVKTSASGSYEQFF. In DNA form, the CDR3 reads TGTGCCAGCAGCTTAGTCAAAACGTCGGCTAGCGGGAGTTATGAGCAGTTCTTC.

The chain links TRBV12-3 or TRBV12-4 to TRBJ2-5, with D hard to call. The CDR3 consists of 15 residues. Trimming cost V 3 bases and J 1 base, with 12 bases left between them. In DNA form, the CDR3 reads TGTGCCAGCAGTTTGCGGTCGGGTCTCCAAGAGACCCAGTACTTC. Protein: CASSLRSGLQETQYF.

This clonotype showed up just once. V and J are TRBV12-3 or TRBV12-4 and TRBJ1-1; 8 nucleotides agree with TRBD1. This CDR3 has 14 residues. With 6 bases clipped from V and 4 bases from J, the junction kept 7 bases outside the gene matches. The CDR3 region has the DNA TGTGCCAGCAGGATGACAGGGACAGGCACTGAAGCTTTCTTT. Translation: CASRMTGTGTEAFF.

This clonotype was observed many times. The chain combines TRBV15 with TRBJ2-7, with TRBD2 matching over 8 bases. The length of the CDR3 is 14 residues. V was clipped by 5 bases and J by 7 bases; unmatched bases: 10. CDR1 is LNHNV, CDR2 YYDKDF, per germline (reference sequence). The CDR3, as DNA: TGTGCCACCAGCCGCCCGGGGGGGAGAGGGGAGCAGTACTTC. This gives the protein CATSRPGGRGEQYF.

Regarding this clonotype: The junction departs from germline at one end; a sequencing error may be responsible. The CDR3 region has the DNA TGTGCCACCAGTGATCCCGGGACAGGTGCCTACGAGCAGTACTTC. As protein: CATSDPGTGAYEQYF. V usage is TRBV25-1 and J usage is TRBJ2-7; TRBD1 matches 8 bases. CDR3 length: 15 amino acids. The V gene's germline CDR1 is MGHDK and CDR2 SYGVNS.

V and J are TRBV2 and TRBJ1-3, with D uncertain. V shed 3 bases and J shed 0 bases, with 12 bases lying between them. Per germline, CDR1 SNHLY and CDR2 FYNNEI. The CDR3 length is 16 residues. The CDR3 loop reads CASSEVVRLSGNTIYF. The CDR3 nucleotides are TGTGCCAGCAGTGAGGTGGTCCGCCTCTCTGGAAACACCATATATTTT.

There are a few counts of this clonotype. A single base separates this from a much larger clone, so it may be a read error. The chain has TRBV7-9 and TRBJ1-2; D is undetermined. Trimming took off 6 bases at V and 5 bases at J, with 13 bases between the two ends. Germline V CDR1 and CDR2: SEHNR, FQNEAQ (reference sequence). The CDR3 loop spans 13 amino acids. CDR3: CASSFDTDYGYTF. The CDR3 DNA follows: TGTGCCAGCAGTTTCGACACGGATTATGGCTACACCTTC.

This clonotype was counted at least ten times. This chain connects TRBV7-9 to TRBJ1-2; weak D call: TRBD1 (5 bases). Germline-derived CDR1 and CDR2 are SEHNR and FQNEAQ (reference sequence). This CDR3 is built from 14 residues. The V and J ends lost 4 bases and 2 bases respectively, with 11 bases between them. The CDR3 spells CASSYGTGNYGYTF. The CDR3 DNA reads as TGTGCCAGCAGCTACGGGACGGGGAACTATGGCTACACCTTC. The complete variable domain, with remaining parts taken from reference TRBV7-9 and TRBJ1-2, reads DTGVSQNPRHKITKRGQNVTFRCDPISEHNRLYWYRQTLGQGPEFLTYFQNEAQLEKSRLLSDRFSAERPKGSFSTLEIQRTEQGDSAMYLCASSYGTGNYGYTFGSGTRLTVV.

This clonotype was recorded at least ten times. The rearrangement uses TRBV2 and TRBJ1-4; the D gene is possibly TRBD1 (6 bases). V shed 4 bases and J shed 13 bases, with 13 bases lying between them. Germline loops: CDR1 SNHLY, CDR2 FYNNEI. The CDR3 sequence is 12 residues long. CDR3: CASSGGGQSLFF. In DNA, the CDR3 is TGTGCCAGCAGTGGGGGGGGACAATCACTGTTTTTT.

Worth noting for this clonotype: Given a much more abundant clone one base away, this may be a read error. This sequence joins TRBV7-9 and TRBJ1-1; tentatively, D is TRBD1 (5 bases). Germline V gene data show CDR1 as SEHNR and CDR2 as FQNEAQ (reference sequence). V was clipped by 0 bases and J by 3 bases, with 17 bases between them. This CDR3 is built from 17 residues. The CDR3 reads CASSLAGSGLVDTEAFF. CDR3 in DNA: TGTGCCAGCAGCTTAGCGGGGTCGGGGCTCGTGGACACTGAAGCTTTCTTT.

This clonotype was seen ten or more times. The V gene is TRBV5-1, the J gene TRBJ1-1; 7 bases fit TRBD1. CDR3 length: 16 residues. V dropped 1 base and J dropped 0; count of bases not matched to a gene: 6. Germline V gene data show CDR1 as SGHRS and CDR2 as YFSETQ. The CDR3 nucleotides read TGCGCCAGCAGCTTGCTTACCGGGACAGTGAACACTGAAGCTTTCTTT. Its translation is CASSLLTGTVNTEAFF.

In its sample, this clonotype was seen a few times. The CDR3 loop reads CASSFRQGLSGANVLTF. The DNA for the CDR3 is TGTGCCAGCAGTTTCCGACAGGGACTCTCTGGGGCCAACGTCCTGACTTTC. The V and J genes are TRBV12-3 or TRBV12-4 and TRBJ2-6; D perhaps matches TRBD1 (7 bases). The length of the CDR3 is 17 residues. V gave up 3 bases and J gave up 0 bases, with 12 bases separating them.

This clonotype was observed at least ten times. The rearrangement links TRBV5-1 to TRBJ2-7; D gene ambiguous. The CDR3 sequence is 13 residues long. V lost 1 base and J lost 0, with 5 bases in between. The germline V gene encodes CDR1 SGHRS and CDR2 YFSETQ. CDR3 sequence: CASSLINSYEQYF. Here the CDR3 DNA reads TGCGCCAGCAGCTTGATTAACTCCTACGAGCAGTACTTC.

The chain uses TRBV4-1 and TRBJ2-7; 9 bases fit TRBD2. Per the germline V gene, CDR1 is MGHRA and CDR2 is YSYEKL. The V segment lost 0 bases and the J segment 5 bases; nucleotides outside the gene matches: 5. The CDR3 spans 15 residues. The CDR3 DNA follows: TGCGCCAGCAGCCAAGATGCTAGCGGGGACAACGAGCAGTACTTC. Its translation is CASSQDASGDNEQYF.